A selection of T cell receptor beta chains follows, all from one sample in a study of technical replicates of blood from a handful of donors. Data came from immunoSEQ multiplex PCR; TCRdb stores just in-frame clones and leaves some out. The sample has 85,000 to 95,000 clones; about 95% are singletons. Specimen: T cells isolated from PBMCs. These TCRs come from a human donor in good health. Each CDR3 is given with its conserved first and last residue. The D gene is left open where the match is weak. Size is omitted from some rows. Given values are once, few, many or a class for expanded clones.

clone_size: .
cdr3_length: 11
v_call: TRBV28
j_call: TRBJ2-7
d_call: .
cdr3_nt: TGTGCCAGCAGTGATCAGGGGGGGCAGTACTTC
cdr3_aa: CASSDQGGQYF

clone_size: .
cdr3_length: 16
v_call: TRBV9
j_call: TRBJ1-3
d_call: TRBD1
cdr3_nt: TGTGCCAGCAGCCCACAGGGGACAGCGTCTGGAAACACCATATATTTT
cdr3_aa: CASSPQGTASGNTIYF

clone_size: .
cdr3_length: 16
v_call: TRBV11-2
j_call: TRBJ2-7
d_call: .
cdr3_nt: TGTGCCAGCAGCTTCCGTTATGTTAGCGGCTCCTACGAGCAGTACTTC
cdr3_aa: CASSFRYVSGSYEQYF

clone_size: .
cdr3_length: 13
v_call: TRBV19
j_call: TRBJ1-1
d_call: .
cdr3_nt: TGTGCCAGTAAGAGTCGTTCGAGAACTGAAGCTTTCTTT
cdr3_aa: CASKSRSRTEAFF

clone_size: .
cdr3_length: 12
v_call: TRBV30
j_call: TRBJ2-2
d_call: .
cdr3_nt: TGTGCCTGGAGTTCTCCCGGCGGGGAGCTGTTTTTT
cdr3_aa: CAWSSPGGELFF

clone_size: .
cdr3_length: 14
v_call: TRBV10-3
j_call: TRBJ1-5
d_call: .
cdr3_nt: TGTGCCATCAGTATCGCCCCAGCGATTCAGCCCCAGCATTTT
cdr3_aa: CAISIAPAIQPQHF

clone_size: .
cdr3_length: 12
v_call: TRBV19
j_call: TRBJ2-2
d_call: .
cdr3_nt: TGTGCCAGTAGTATGGACTTCGGGGAGCTGTTTTTT
cdr3_aa: CASSMDFGELFF

clone_size: .
cdr3_length: 14
v_call: TRBV9
j_call: TRBJ2-1
d_call: .
cdr3_nt: TGTGCCAGCAGCGTAGCTCGGGGTTACAATGAGCAGTTCTTC
cdr3_aa: CASSVARGYNEQFF

clone_size: .
cdr3_length: 13
v_call: TRBV5-4
j_call: TRBJ1-1
d_call: TRBD1
cdr3_nt: TGTGCCAGCAGCGGACAGGGGGGCACTGAAGCTTTCTTT
cdr3_aa: CASSGQGGTEAFF

clone_size: .
cdr3_length: 15
v_call: TRBV27
j_call: TRBJ1-1
d_call: .
cdr3_nt: TGTGCCAGCAGTTTATCTGCGGCGGCGAACACTGAAGCTTTCTTT
cdr3_aa: CASSLSAAANTEAFF

clone_size: .
cdr3_length: 15
v_call: TRBV18
j_call: TRBJ1-1
d_call: TRBD1
cdr3_nt: TGTGCCAGCTCACCAGATAGACAGGGGAACACTGAAGCTTTCTTT
cdr3_aa: CASSPDRQGNTEAFF

clone_size: .
cdr3_length: 14
v_call: TRBV19
j_call: TRBJ2-7
d_call: .
cdr3_nt: TGTGCCAGTAGAAGAACAGCAGGGGTGTACGAGCAGTACTTC
cdr3_aa: CASRRTAGVYEQYF

clone_size: .
cdr3_length: 16
v_call: TRBV11-3
j_call: TRBJ1-3
d_call: .
cdr3_nt: TGTGCCAGCAGCTTTGACTTTGGAAGGTCTGGAAACACCATATATTTT
cdr3_aa: CASSFDFGRSGNTIYF

clone_size: .
cdr3_length: 15
v_call: TRBV10-1
j_call: TRBJ2-5
d_call: TRBD2
cdr3_nt: TGCGCCAGCAGTGATACGGGAGGGCCCCAAGAGACCCAGTACTTC
cdr3_aa: CASSDTGGPQETQYF

clone_size: .
cdr3_length: 13
v_call: TRBV29-1
j_call: TRBJ1-1
d_call: TRBD1
cdr3_nt: TGCAGCGTTGTAGGTGGCCAGGGACAGGGAGCTTTCTTT
cdr3_aa: CSVVGGQGQGAFF

clone_size: .
cdr3_length: 13
v_call: TRBV19
j_call: TRBJ1-5
d_call: .
cdr3_nt: TGTGCCAGTAACCCCAGGGTCGCTCAGCCCCAGCATTTT
cdr3_aa: CASNPRVAQPQHF

clone_size: .
cdr3_length: 13
v_call: TRBV6-5
j_call: TRBJ1-5
d_call: .
cdr3_nt: TGTGCCAGCAGTTGGGCCCTCGATAGGCCCCAGCATTTT
cdr3_aa: CASSWALDRPQHF

clone_size: .
cdr3_length: 15
v_call: TRBV5-4
j_call: TRBJ1-2
d_call: .
cdr3_nt: TGTGCCAGCAGCTTAGGGGTTTCTACTAACTATGGCTACACCTTC
cdr3_aa: CASSLGVSTNYGYTF

clone_size: .
cdr3_length: 15
v_call: TRBV9
j_call: TRBJ2-5
d_call: .
cdr3_nt: TGTGCCAGCAGCGTAGGCGGCACCAGAAGAGAGACCCAGTACTTC
cdr3_aa: CASSVGGTRRETQYF

clone_size: .
cdr3_length: 15
v_call: TRBV7-9
j_call: TRBJ1-5
d_call: .
cdr3_nt: TGTGCCAGCAGCTTAGGGGGCAGGGTCATGCAGCCCCAGCATTTT
cdr3_aa: CASSLGGRVMQPQHF

clone_size: once
cdr3_length: 17
v_call: TRBV6-1
j_call: TRBJ2-5
d_call: TRBD2
cdr3_nt: TGTGCCAGCAGCGAACTCTTAGCGGGAGGATATTCGGAGACCCAGTACTTC
cdr3_aa: CASSELLAGGYSETQYF

clone_size: .
cdr3_length: 14
v_call: TRBV4-1
j_call: TRBJ2-5
d_call: TRBD2
cdr3_nt: TGCGCCAGCAGCAAATATAGCGGGGAAGAGACCCAGTACTTC
cdr3_aa: CASSKYSGEETQYF

clone_size: .
cdr3_length: 15
v_call: TRBV27
j_call: TRBJ1-2
d_call: .
cdr3_nt: TGTGCCAGCAGTTTAACCGGCGGCCTAAACTATGGCTACACCTTC
cdr3_aa: CASSLTGGLNYGYTF

clone_size: .
cdr3_length: 18
v_call: TRBV4-1
j_call: TRBJ2-3
d_call: .
cdr3_nt: TGCGCCAGCAGCCTTCCTAGCCGGCCCCCACTTACCACAGATACGCAGTATTTT
cdr3_aa: CASSLPSRPPLTTDTQYF

clone_size: .
cdr3_length: 13
v_call: TRBV6-5
j_call: TRBJ2-1
d_call: .
cdr3_nt: TGTGCCAGCAGTTACCCCAAGGGGAATGAGCAGTTCTTC
cdr3_aa: CASSYPKGNEQFF

clone_size: .
cdr3_length: 18
v_call: TRBV28
j_call: TRBJ1-1
d_call: TRBD1
cdr3_nt: TGTGCCAGCAGTGCTGTCCGGGACAGGTTGGGTTCGAACACTGAAGCTTTCTTT
cdr3_aa: CASSAVRDRLGSNTEAFF

clone_size: .
cdr3_length: 14
v_call: TRBV10-3
j_call: TRBJ2-3
d_call: .
cdr3_nt: TGTGCCATCAGTGAGGCAGGGCTCACAGATACGCAGTATTTT
cdr3_aa: CAISEAGLTDTQYF

clone_size: .
cdr3_length: 16
v_call: TRBV5-1
j_call: TRBJ2-3
d_call: TRBD2
cdr3_nt: TGCGCCAGCAGCTTTGGGACTAGCGGGAGCACAGATACGCAGTATTTT
cdr3_aa: CASSFGTSGSTDTQYF

clone_size: .
cdr3_length: 13
v_call: TRBV11-2
j_call: TRBJ2-3
d_call: .
cdr3_nt: TGTGCCAGCACTGAGGCATCCACAGATACGCAGTATTTT
cdr3_aa: CASTEASTDTQYF

clone_size: .
cdr3_length: 13
v_call: TRBV2
j_call: TRBJ1-1
d_call: .
cdr3_nt: TGTGCCAGGGGAGACCCAAGAGGGACTGAAGCTTTCTTT
cdr3_aa: CARGDPRGTEAFF

clone_size: few
cdr3_length: 15
v_call: TRBV4-1
j_call: TRBJ1-1
d_call: .
cdr3_nt: TGCGCCAGCAGCCAAGTCCCCGACAGGAACACTGAAGCTTTCTTT
cdr3_aa: CASSQVPDRNTEAFF

clone_size: .
cdr3_length: 12
v_call: TRBV6-5
j_call: TRBJ1-1
d_call: .
cdr3_nt: TGTGCCAGCAGTCCTACGGAGGAACGAGCTTTCTTT
cdr3_aa: CASSPTEERAFF

clone_size: .
cdr3_length: 13
v_call: TRBV5-4
j_call: TRBJ2-7
d_call: .
cdr3_nt: TGTGCCAGCAGCTTGACTCCACTCTACGAGCAGTACTTC
cdr3_aa: CASSLTPLYEQYF

clone_size: .
cdr3_length: 13
v_call: TRBV6-1
j_call: TRBJ2-7
d_call: .
cdr3_nt: TGTGCCAGCAGTGATGCCCAGGGCTACGAGCAGTACTTC
cdr3_aa: CASSDAQGYEQYF

clone_size: .
cdr3_length: 13
v_call: TRBV5-6
j_call: TRBJ2-7
d_call: .
cdr3_nt: TGTGCCAGCAGCCCGGACAGTTCCTACGAGCAGTACTTC
cdr3_aa: CASSPDSSYEQYF

clone_size: .
cdr3_length: 18
v_call: TRBV9
j_call: TRBJ2-1
d_call: .
cdr3_nt: TGTGCCAGCAGCCCAATTAAACGACCGTCGAGGACTTACAATGAGCAGTTCTTC
cdr3_aa: CASSPIKRPSRTYNEQFF

clone_size: .
cdr3_length: 10
v_call: TRBV30
j_call: TRBJ1-1
d_call: .
cdr3_nt: TGTGCCTGGATAGGGGGGGGAGCTTTCTTT
cdr3_aa: CAWIGGGAFF

clone_size: .
cdr3_length: 13
v_call: TRBV6-5
j_call: TRBJ2-2
d_call: .
cdr3_nt: TGTGCCAGCAGTTTAGTCCTTACCGGGGAGCTGTTTTTT
cdr3_aa: CASSLVLTGELFF

clone_size: once
cdr3_length: 13
v_call: TRBV11-3
j_call: TRBJ2-5
d_call: .
cdr3_nt: TGTGCCAGCAGCGAGGGACAAGGAGAGACCCAGTACTTC
cdr3_aa: CASSEGQGETQYF

clone_size: .
cdr3_length: 15
v_call: TRBV6-7
j_call: TRBJ2-1
d_call: TRBD1
cdr3_nt: TGTGCCAGCAGTTACGCCGGGACAGGGGCTGGCGAGCAGTTCTTC
cdr3_aa: CASSYAGTGAGEQFF

clone_size: .
cdr3_length: 13
v_call: TRBV4-3
j_call: TRBJ2-2
d_call: .
cdr3_nt: TGCGCCAGCAGCCATGTATACACCGGGGAGCTGTTTTTT
cdr3_aa: CASSHVYTGELFF

clone_size: .
cdr3_length: 14
v_call: TRBV28
j_call: TRBJ1-5
d_call: .
cdr3_nt: TGTGCCGCGGGTCGGGGGGACGGCAATCAGCCCCAGCATTTT
cdr3_aa: CAAGRGDGNQPQHF

clone_size: .
cdr3_length: 17
v_call: TRBV4-2
j_call: TRBJ2-1
d_call: .
cdr3_nt: TGTGCCAGCAGCCAAGACCCCCCCGGCGGGGCCTATGACGAGCAGTTCTTC
cdr3_aa: CASSQDPPGGAYDEQFF

clone_size: .
cdr3_length: 15
v_call: TRBV7-8
j_call: TRBJ2-7
d_call: .
cdr3_nt: TGTGCCAGCAGCTTAGGACGTAGAGGCCTCTACGAGCAGTACTTC
cdr3_aa: CASSLGRRGLYEQYF